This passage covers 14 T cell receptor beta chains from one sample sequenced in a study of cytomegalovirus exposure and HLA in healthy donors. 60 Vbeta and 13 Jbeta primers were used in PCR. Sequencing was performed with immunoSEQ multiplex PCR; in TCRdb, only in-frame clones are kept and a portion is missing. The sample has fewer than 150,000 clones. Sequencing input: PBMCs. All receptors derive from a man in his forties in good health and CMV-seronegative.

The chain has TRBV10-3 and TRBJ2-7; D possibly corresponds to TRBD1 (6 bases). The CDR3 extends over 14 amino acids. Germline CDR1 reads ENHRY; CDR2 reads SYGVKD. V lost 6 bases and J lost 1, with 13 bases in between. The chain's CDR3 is CAISPDSGSYEQYF. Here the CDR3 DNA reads TGTGCCATCAGCCCGGACAGTGGATCCTACGAGCAGTACTTC.

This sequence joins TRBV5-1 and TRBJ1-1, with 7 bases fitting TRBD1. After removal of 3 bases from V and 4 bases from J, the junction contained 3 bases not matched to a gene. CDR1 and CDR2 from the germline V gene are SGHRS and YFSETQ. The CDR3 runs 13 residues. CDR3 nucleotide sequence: TGCGCCAGCAGCTCCCGGACAGGCACTGAAGCTTTCTTT. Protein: CASSSRTGTEAFF.

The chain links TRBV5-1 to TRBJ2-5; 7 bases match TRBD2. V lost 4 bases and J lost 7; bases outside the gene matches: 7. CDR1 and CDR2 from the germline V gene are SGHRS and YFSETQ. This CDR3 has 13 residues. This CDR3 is CASSETSSGTQYF. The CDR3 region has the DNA TGCGCCAGCAGCGAGACTAGCTCGGGGACCCAGTACTTC.

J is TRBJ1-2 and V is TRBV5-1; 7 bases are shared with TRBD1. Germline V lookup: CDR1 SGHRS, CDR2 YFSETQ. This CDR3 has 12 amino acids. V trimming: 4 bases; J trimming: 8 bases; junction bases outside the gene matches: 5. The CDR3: CASSPTGKGYTF. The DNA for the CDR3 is TGCGCCAGCAGCCCGACAGGGAAAGGCTACACCTTC.

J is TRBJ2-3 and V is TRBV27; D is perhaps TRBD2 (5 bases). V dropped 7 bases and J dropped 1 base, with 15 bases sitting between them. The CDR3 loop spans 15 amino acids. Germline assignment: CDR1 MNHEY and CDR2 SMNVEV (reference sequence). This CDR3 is CASISRGLGTDTQYF. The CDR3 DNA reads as TGTGCCAGCATTTCCAGAGGACTTGGCACAGATACGCAGTATTTT.

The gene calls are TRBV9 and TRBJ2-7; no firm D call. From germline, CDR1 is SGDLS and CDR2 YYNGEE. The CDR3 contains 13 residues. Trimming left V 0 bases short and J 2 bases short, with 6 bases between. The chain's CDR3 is CASSVGETYEQYF. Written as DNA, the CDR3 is TGTGCCAGCAGCGTAGGAGAAACCTACGAGCAGTACTTC. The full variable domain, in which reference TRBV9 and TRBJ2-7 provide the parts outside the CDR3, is DSGVTQTPKHLITATGQRVTLRCSPRSGDLSVYWYQQSLDQGLQFLIQYYNGEERAKGNILERFSAQQFPDLHSELNLSSLELGDSALYFCASSVGETYEQYFGPGTRLTVT.

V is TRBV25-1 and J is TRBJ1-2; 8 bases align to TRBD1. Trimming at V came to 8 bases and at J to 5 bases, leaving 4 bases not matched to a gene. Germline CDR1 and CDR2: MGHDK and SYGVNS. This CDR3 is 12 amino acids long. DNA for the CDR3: TGTGCCAGCCAACAGGGGGAGTATGGCTACACCTTC. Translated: CASQQGEYGYTF.

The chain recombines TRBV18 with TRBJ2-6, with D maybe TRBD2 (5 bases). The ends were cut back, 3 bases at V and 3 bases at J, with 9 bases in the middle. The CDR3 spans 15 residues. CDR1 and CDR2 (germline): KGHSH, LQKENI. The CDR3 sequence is CASSPTGGGANVLTF. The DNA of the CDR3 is TGTGCCAGCTCACCCACCGGAGGTGGGGCCAACGTCCTGACTTTC.

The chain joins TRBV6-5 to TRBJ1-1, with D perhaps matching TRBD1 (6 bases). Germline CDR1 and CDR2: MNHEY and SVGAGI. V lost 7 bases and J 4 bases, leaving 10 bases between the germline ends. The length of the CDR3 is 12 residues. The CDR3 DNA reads TGTGCCAGCAAAGGGGGACCCACTGAAGCTTTCTTT. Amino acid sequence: CASKGGPTEAFF.

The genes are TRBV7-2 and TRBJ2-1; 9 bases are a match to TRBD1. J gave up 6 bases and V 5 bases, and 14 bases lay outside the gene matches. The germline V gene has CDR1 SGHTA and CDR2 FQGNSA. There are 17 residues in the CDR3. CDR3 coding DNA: TGTGCCAGCAGCACCACCCGGACAGGGGCAAGGAGCAATGAGCAGTTCTTC. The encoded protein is CASSTTRTGARSNEQFF.

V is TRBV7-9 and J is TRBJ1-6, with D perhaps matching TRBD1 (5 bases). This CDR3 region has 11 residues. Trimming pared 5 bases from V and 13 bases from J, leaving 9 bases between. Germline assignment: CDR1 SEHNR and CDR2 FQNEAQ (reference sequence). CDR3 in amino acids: CASSQTEPLHF. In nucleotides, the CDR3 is TGTGCCAGCAGCCAGACAGAGCCCCTCCACTTT.

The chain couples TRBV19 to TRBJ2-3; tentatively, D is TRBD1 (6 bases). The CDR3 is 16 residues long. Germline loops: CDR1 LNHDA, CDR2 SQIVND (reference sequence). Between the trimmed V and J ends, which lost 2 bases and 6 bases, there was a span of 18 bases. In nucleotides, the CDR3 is TGTGCCAGTAGTATAAGGTACGACAGGAGGAGGGATACGCAGTATTTT. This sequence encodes CASSIRYDRRRDTQYF.

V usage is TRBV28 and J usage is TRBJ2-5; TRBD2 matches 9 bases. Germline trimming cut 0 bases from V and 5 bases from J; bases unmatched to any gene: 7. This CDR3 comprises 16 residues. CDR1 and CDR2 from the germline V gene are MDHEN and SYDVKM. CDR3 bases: TGTGCCAGCAGTTTATGGTATAGCGGGGGCCGGGAGACCCAGTACTTC. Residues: CASSLWYSGGRETQYF. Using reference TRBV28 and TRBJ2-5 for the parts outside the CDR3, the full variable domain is DVKVTQSSRYLVKRTGEKVFLECVQDMDHENMFWYRQDPGLGLRLIYFSYDVKMKEKGDIPEGYSVSREKKERFSLILESASTNQTSMYLCASSLWYSGGRETQYFGPGTRLLVL.

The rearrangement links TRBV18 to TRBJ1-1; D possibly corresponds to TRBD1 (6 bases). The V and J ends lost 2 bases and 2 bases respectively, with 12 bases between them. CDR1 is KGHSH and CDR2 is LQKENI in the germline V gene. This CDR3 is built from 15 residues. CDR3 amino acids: CASSPGGHPNTEAFF. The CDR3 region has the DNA TGTGCCAGCTCACCAGGGGGACACCCCAACACTGAAGCTTTCTTT.